This TCR beta chain was retrieved from a study of T cell responses to AZD1222 COVID-19 vaccine. Sequencing was performed with immunoSEQ multiplex PCR; in TCRdb, only in-frame clones are kept and a portion is missing. The sample yields approximately 140,000 clones, 94% seen once. V shed 5 bases, J shed 8 bases, and the junction held 10 bases outside the gene matches. The CDR3 length is 15 residues. Germline V gene sequence: CDR1 LNHDA, CDR2 SQIVND (reference sequence). This clone has a single count. This TCR came from an adult in good health. The sample here was peripheral blood, taken on day 0 of AZD1222 vaccination. The chain has TRBV19 and TRBJ2-5; 11 nucleotides match TRBD2. The DNA for the CDR3 is TGTGCCAGTAGTGAGCACATTCTAGCGGGGGGCACCCAGTACTTC. Its protein product is CASSEHILAGGTQYF.